The clone carrying this T cell receptor beta chain was counted once. The target antigen is unknown. The record originates from a study of OX40 agonist ivuxolimab in advanced cancers. Study information: Two cutaneous melanoma patients and one hepatocellular carcinoma patient, three in all, had partial responses.

The study's findings and limits: Antigen specificity was not determined for the expanded peripheral T cells.

Assay: immunoSEQ multiplex PCR; the TCRdb copy retains only in-frame clones and omits some. The repertoire has about 64,000 clones, around 84% of them found once; the top ten carry roughly 4.9%. The V and J ends lost 4 bases and 1 base respectively, with 16 bases between them. Germline assignment: CDR1 SGDLS and CDR2 YYNGEE. The CDR3 totals 16 residues. Anyone with autoimmune disease history or systemic immunosuppression was excluded. The material was CD4+ or CD8+ T cells sorted from blood, obtained in a trial of the OX40 agonist ivuxolimab. V gene TRBV9 combines with J gene TRBJ2-3, with D possibly TRBD2 on 5 matching bases. The TCR was taken from an adult with an advanced solid tumor such as melanoma, head and neck, liver or kidney cancer. DNA of the CDR3: TGTGCCAGCAGCTCCCGGACTCCCCGCGGCACAGATACGCAGTATTTT. This sequence encodes CASSSRTPRGTDTQYF.